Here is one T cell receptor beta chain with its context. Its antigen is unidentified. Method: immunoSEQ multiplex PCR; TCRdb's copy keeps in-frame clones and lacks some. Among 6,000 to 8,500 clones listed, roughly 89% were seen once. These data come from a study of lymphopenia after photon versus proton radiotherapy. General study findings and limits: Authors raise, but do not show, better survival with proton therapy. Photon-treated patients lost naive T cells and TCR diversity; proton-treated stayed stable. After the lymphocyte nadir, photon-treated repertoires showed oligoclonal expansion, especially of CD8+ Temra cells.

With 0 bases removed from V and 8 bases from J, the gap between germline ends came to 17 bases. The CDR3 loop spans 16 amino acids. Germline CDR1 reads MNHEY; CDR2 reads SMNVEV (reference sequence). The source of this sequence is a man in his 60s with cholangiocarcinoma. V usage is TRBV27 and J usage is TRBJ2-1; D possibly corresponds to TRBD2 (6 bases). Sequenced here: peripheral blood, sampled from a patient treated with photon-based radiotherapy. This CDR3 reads CASSLSDYRRMDEQFF. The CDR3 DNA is TGTGCCAGCAGTTTATCGGACTACCGACGGATGGATGAGCAGTTCTTC.